Below, 25 T cell receptor beta chains from the same sample are listed, as sequenced in a study of cytomegalovirus exposure and HLA in healthy donors. The PCR used 60 Vbeta and 13 Jbeta primers. Produced via immunoSEQ multiplex PCR; TCRdb's table is partial and in-frame only. The repertoire has 100,000 to 150,000 clones, over 65% of them found once; the top ten carry more than 3%. The sample comprised PBMCs. The receptors stem from a young man in good health and CMV-seronegative.

The chain is built from TRBV28 and TRBJ1-6; 9 bases line up with TRBD1. The germline V gene has CDR1 MDHEN and CDR2 SYDVKM. V lost 5 bases, J lost 6 bases, and 8 bases stayed unmatched. This CDR3 comprises 16 residues. The CDR3, as DNA: TGTGCCAGCAGTCCAAAGAGGGACAGGGCTAATTCACCCCTCCACTTT. Translation: CASSPKRDRANSPLHF.

The chain carries TRBV5-4 and TRBJ1-1, with TRBD1 matching over 9 bases. Germline CDR1 SGHNT, CDR2 YYREEE (reference sequence). V shed 3 bases and J 4 bases; nucleotides not matched to a gene: 7. The CDR3 spans 15 residues. CDR3 sequence reads: CASSYYRGPGTEAFF. The DNA of the CDR3 is TGTGCCAGCAGCTATTACAGGGGGCCGGGCACTGAAGCTTTCTTT.

This chain uses TRBV7-7 with TRBJ2-5, with 7 bases matching TRBD1. Unmatched junction bases numbered 6, after V lost 4 bases and J lost 7 bases. There are 13 residues in the CDR3. Per the germline V gene, CDR1 is SSHAT and CDR2 is FNYEAQ (reference sequence). The CDR3 reads CASSSQGWGTQYF. The CDR3 region has the DNA TGTGCCAGCAGCTCACAGGGGTGGGGGACCCAGTACTTC.

The chain uses TRBV28 and TRBJ1-2, with a weak D call TRBD1 (6 bases). The CDR3 contains 12 residues. The V end lost 7 bases, the J end lost 8 bases, and 14 bases lay between the germline ends. Germline lookup yields CDR1 MDHEN and CDR2 SYDVKM. CDR3 loop: CASIGGVKGYTF. The CDR3 bases are TGTGCCAGCATAGGGGGGGTTAAGGGCTACACCTTC.

The rearrangement links TRBV11-3 to TRBJ2-4; TRBD1 matches 10 bases. Trimming removed 5 bases from V and 2 bases from J; junction bases left unmatched: 18. Germline assignment: CDR1 SGHNT and CDR2 YENEEA. CDR3 length: 20 amino acids. CDR3 protein: CASSHLGGTGDSLTKNIQYF. The DNA of the CDR3 is TGTGCCAGCAGCCACCTGGGGGGGACAGGGGATTCGTTAACCAAAAACATTCAGTACTTC. The full variable domain, its missing parts supplied by reference TRBV11-3 and TRBJ2-4, is EAGVVQSPRYKIIEKKQPVAFWCNPISGHNTLYWYLQNLGQGPELLIRYENEEAVDDSQLPKDRFSAERLKGVDSTLKIQPAELGDSAVYLCASSHLGGTGDSLTKNIQYFGAGTRLSVL.

As regards this clone: The junction departs from the called germline gene at one end, perhaps through a read error. This chain links TRBV18 with TRBJ2-7, with a weak D call TRBD1 (5 bases). The germline CDR1 and CDR2 sequences are KGHSH and LQKENI. The CDR3 length is 13 residues. For the CDR3, the DNA is TGTGCCAGCTCATCACCGACAGACTACGAGCAGTACTTC. This sequence encodes CASSSPTDYEQYF.

This clone was seen once. The chain employs TRBV18 and TRBJ2-5; TRBD1 might be the D (5 bases). Germline V CDR1 and CDR2: KGHSH, LQKENI. There are 14 residues in the CDR3. Trimming shortened V by 3 bases and J by 1 base, and 9 bases separated the two germline ends. In DNA form, the CDR3 reads TGTGCCAGCTCACCTCTCAGGGTCCAAGAGACCCAGTACTTC. This translates into CASSPLRVQETQYF.

The chain recombines TRBV5-1 with TRBJ1-5, with D unclear. This CDR3 is built from 14 residues. The germline V gene encodes CDR1 SGHRS and CDR2 YFSETQ. The V end lost 0 bases, the J end lost 4 bases, and 8 bases lay between the germline ends. For the CDR3, the DNA is TGCGCCAGCAGCTTGGATCCAGATAATCAGCCCCAGCATTTT. The encoded protein is CASSLDPDNQPQHF. Looking up the rest from reference TRBV5-1 and TRBJ1-5 gives the full variable domain: KAGVTQTPRYLIKTRGQQVTLSCSPISGHRSVSWYQQTPGQGLQFLFEYFSETQRNKGNFPGRFSGRQFSNSRSEMNVSTLELGDSALYLCASSLDPDNQPQHFGDGTRLSIL.

This clone came up once. This chain joins TRBV7-9 and TRBJ1-6, with 8 bases matching TRBD1. Germline V CDR1 and CDR2: SEHNR, FQNEAQ (reference sequence). V shed 7 bases, J shed 7 bases, and the junction held 15 bases outside the gene matches. This CDR3 has 17 amino acids. CDR3 bases: TGTGCCAGCAACCTTTTGGCGAAGGACAGGGAGAATTCACCCCTCCACTTT. Translation: CASNLLAKDRENSPLHF.

The chain combines TRBV19 with TRBJ1-2; D may be TRBD1 (6 bases). This CDR3 comprises 16 residues. The germline gives CDR1 LNHDA, CDR2 SQIVND (reference sequence). Trimming stripped 1 base from V and 3 bases from J, with 15 bases between. CDR3 DNA sequence: TGTGCCAGTAGTATAGGGAACAGGGCGACGGACTATGGCTACACCTTC. This translates into CASSIGNRATDYGYTF. The variable domain in full, completed from reference TRBV19 and TRBJ1-2, reads DGGITQSPKYLFRKEGQNVTLSCEQNLNHDAMYWYRQDPGQGLRLIYYSQIVNDFQKGDIAEGYSVSREKKESFPLTVTSAQKNPTAFYLCASSIGNRATDYGYTFGSGTRLTVV.

This chain joins TRBV30 and TRBJ2-1, with 8 bases identical to TRBD1. Germline V lookup: CDR1 GTSNPN, CDR2 SVGIG (reference sequence). V was pared by 3 bases and J by 15 bases, with 1 base of the junction left unmatched. The CDR3 contains 9 residues. CDR3 sequence reads: CAWRDRVFF. The CDR3 nucleotides are TGTGCCTGGAGGGACAGGGTGTTCTTC.

A word on this clone: This specimen includes other DNA sequences encoding the same CDR3. The chain uses TRBV6-5 and TRBJ1-2, with unresolved D. Trimming took off 2 bases at V and 1 base at J, with 5 bases between the two ends. The V gene's germline CDR1 is MNHEY and CDR2 SVGAGI. CDR3 length: 13 residues. In DNA, the CDR3 is TGTGCCAGCAGTTACACGGGTAACTATGGCTACACCTTC. Amino acid sequence: CASSYTGNYGYTF.

The V and J genes are TRBV5-1 and TRBJ1-4; TRBD1 aligns across 7 bases. The CDR3 consists of 15 residues. Trimming took 5 bases from V and 2 from J; bases not matched to a gene: 6. Germline loops: CDR1 SGHRS, CDR2 YFSETQ. CDR3 protein: CASSPTGVTNEKLFF. CDR3 in DNA: TGCGCCAGCAGTCCAACAGGGGTGACTAATGAAAAACTGTTTTTT. The whole variable domain, remainder taken from reference TRBV5-1 and TRBJ1-4, is KAGVTQTPRYLIKTRGQQVTLSCSPISGHRSVSWYQQTPGQGLQFLFEYFSETQRNKGNFPGRFSGRQFSNSRSEMNVSTLELGDSALYLCASSPTGVTNEKLFFGSGTQLSVL.

The rearrangement uses TRBV5-1 and TRBJ2-1, with 9 bases aligning to TRBD1. This CDR3 region has 15 residues. The germline V gene encodes CDR1 SGHRS and CDR2 YFSETQ. Germline trimming cut 0 bases from V and 8 bases from J; bases unmatched to any gene: 6. The CDR3 loop is CASSLGGTGKDEQFF. The CDR3 DNA is TGCGCCAGCAGCTTGGGAGGGACAGGGAAGGATGAGCAGTTCTTC.

The rearrangement joins TRBV4-2 to TRBJ2-5, with 10 bases matching TRBD2. The end of the DNA aligns better with TRBJ2-7, so the J call may be wrong. Germline V gene data show CDR1 as LGHNA and CDR2 as YNFKEQ. The CDR3 has 15 amino acids. The CDR3 is CASSLGTSENYEQYF. In DNA, the CDR3 is TGTGCCAGCAGCCTGGGGACTAGCGAGAACTACGAGCAGTACTTC.

V gene TRBV7-9 combines with J gene TRBJ2-7; D is possibly TRBD2 (5 bases). This CDR3 region has 12 residues. Germline values: CDR1 SEHNR, CDR2 FQNEAQ (reference sequence). Trimming removed 7 bases from V and 6 bases from J, with 13 bases in between. The CDR3 sequence: CASTPGGSEQYF. In DNA, the CDR3 is TGTGCCAGCACCCCAGGAGGATCCGAGCAGTACTTC.

The chain links TRBV5-1 to TRBJ2-1; D ambiguous. Trimming left V 5 bases short and J 10 bases short, with 13 bases between. CDR1 SGHRS and CDR2 YFSETQ come from the germline V gene. The CDR3 extends over 12 amino acids. The CDR3 region has the DNA TGCGCCAGCAGGCCCTCCAGTTCAGAGCAGTTCTTC. It specifies CASRPSSSEQFF.

This clone has just a few counts. The gene calls are TRBV18 and TRBJ2-5; no clear D. The ends were cut back, 3 bases at V and 2 bases at J, with 7 bases in the middle. Germline values: CDR1 KGHSH, CDR2 LQKENI. The CDR3 contains 13 residues. CDR3: CASSPALQETQYF. For the CDR3, the DNA is TGTGCCAGCTCACCTGCACTACAAGAGACCCAGTACTTC.

In its sample, this clone was seen once. The CDR3 DNA reads TGCGCCAGCGCCAAAGGGGTATCCAACACTGAAGCTTTCTTT. It specifies CASAKGVSNTEAFF. The chain recombines TRBV5-1 with TRBJ1-1; perhaps TRBD1 as D (5 bases). Germline CDR1 SGHRS, CDR2 YFSETQ. The CDR3 extends over 14 amino acids. Trimming pared 7 bases from V and 2 bases from J, leaving 15 bases between. Full variable domain (outside the CDR3, taken from reference TRBV5-1 and TRBJ1-1): KAGVTQTPRYLIKTRGQQVTLSCSPISGHRSVSWYQQTPGQGLQFLFEYFSETQRNKGNFPGRFSGRQFSNSRSEMNVSTLELGDSALYLCASAKGVSNTEAFFGQGTRLTVV.

The genes are TRBV6-5 and TRBJ2-4; possibly TRBD1 for D (5 bases). This CDR3 spans 14 amino acids. Looked up from germline, CDR1 is MNHEY and CDR2 is SVGAGI. Trimming took 6 bases from V and 0 from J, leaving 9 bases between them. CDR3 amino acids: CASSPRVAKNIQYF. The DNA of the CDR3 is TGTGCCAGCAGCCCCAGGGTAGCCAAAAACATTCAGTACTTC.

This chain links TRBV7-2 with TRBJ1-3, with 9 bases identical to TRBD1. Trimming cost V 4 bases and J 4 bases; bases outside gene matches: 11. Looked up from germline, CDR1 is SGHTA and CDR2 is FQGNSA. This CDR3 is built from 17 residues. The CDR3 DNA reads TGTGCCAGCAGCTCTCCGGGACAGGGCTCGTGGGGAAACACCATATATTTT. Translating it yields CASSSPGQGSWGNTIYF.

The chain is built from TRBV15 and TRBJ1-4, with D perhaps matching TRBD1 (5 bases). With 1 base removed from V and 4 bases from J, the gap between germline ends came to 10 bases. The germline V gene encodes CDR1 LNHNV and CDR2 YYDKDF (reference sequence). CDR3 length: 15 amino acids. CDR3 DNA sequence: TGTGCCACCAGCAGAGTCCGGAGGGGTAATGAAAAACTGTTTTTT. Amino acids: CATSRVRRGNEKLFF.

There are a few counts of this clone. The J gene is TRBJ2-2, the V gene TRBV6-5; 10 nucleotides line up with TRBD1. Germline CDR1 and CDR2: MNHEY and SVGAGI. J gave up 5 bases and V 5 bases, and 5 bases lay outside the gene matches. The CDR3 covers 15 residues. This CDR3 reads CASSGTGDRTGELFF. The CDR3 nucleotides read TGTGCCAGCAGTGGGACAGGGGATAGAACCGGGGAGCTGTTTTTT.

The chain employs TRBV5-1 and TRBJ1-1; unclear D gene. The V end lost 1 base, the J end lost 2 bases, and 15 bases lay between the germline ends. Germline assignment: CDR1 SGHRS and CDR2 YFSETQ. The CDR3 extends over 16 amino acids. The CDR3 loop reads CASSLQPGVLNTEAFF. CDR3 in DNA: TGCGCCAGCAGCTTGCAACCTGGAGTACTCAACACTGAAGCTTTCTTT.

This clone came up a few times. This rearrangement joins TRBV4-2 to TRBJ1-5, with D uncertain. Deletions cut 0 bases from V and 4 bases from J, with 10 bases between. CDR1 and CDR2 (germline): LGHNA, YNFKEQ. This CDR3 region has 15 residues. The CDR3 DNA is TGTGCCAGCAGCCAAGATATTTCCGGGAATCAGCCCCAGCATTTT. It codes for CASSQDISGNQPQHF.